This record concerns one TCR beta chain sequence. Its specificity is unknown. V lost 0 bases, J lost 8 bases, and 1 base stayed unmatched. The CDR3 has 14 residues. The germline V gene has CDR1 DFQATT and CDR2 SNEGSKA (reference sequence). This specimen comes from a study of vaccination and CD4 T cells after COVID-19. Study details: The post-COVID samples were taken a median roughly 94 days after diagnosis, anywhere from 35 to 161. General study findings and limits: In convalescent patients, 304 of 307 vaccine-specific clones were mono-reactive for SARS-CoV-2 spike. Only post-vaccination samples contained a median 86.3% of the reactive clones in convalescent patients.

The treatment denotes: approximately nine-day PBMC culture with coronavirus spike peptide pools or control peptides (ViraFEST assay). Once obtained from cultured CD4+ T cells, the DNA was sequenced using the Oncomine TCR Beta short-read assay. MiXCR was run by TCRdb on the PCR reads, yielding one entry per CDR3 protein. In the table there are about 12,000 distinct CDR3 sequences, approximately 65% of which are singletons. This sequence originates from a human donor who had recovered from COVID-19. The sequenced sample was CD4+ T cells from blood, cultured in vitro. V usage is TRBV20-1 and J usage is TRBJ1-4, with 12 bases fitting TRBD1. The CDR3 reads CSARDGTGGEKLFF. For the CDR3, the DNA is TGCAGTGCTAGAGATGGGACAGGGGGCGAAAAACTGTTTTTT.